Here is one TCR beta chain with its context. Measured with immunoSEQ multiplex PCR; TCRdb has only the in-frame clones, and not every one. The sample consists of over 50,000 clones, approximately 86% of them appearing once. This record comes from a study of PD-L1 blockade in urothelial cancer. CDR1 and CDR2 (germline): SEHNR, FQNEAQ (reference sequence). Trimming took 5 bases from V and 8 from J, leaving 15 bases between them. The CDR3 runs to 13 residues. The V gene is TRBV7-9, the J gene TRBJ1-2; D perhaps matches TRBD1 (6 bases). This sample comprised PBMCs, obtained around atezolizumab (anti-PD-L1) treatment. The receptor comes from a man aged 50-60 years with urothelial cancer. As DNA, the CDR3 is TGTGCCAGCAGCCCCGACAGGACGGGGGGCTACACCTTC. This codes for CASSPDRTGGYTF.